Presented here are 25 T cell receptor beta chains from one specimen sequenced in a study of T cell clonality in common variable immunodeficiency. Overall study results and limits: Reportedly, TCR beta sequences from common variable immunodeficiency showed fewer deletions and N-nucleotide insertions.

TCRdb's table, derived via immunoSEQ multiplex PCR, lists solely in-frame clones and lacks some. Recorded here are 30,000 or so clones, with no singletons, and the ten leading clones hold approximately 3%. Their recognized antigens are unknown. Source material: peripheral blood mononuclear cells. The receptors here all came from a human donor with common variable immunodeficiency.

Concerning this clone itself: The read stops 3 residues short of the end of the CDR3; the missing end is completed from the germline J gene. The V and J genes are TRBV7-8 and TRBJ2-7; a weak D match, TRBD1 (6 bases). Germline V gives CDR1 SGHVS, CDR2 FQNEAQ. The CDR3 loop spans 15 amino acids. Trimming removed 1 base at V and 4 bases at J, with 14 bases between. The CDR3 reads CASSLVLDRTYEQYF. Incomplete CDR3 DNA: TGTGCCAGCAGCTTAGTCCTGGACAGAACTTACGAG.

This clone has only a few counts. The observed sequence ends 3 residues before the CDR3 terminus, with the missing tail filled in from the germline J gene. This chain joins TRBV7-3 and TRBJ2-3; 14 bases line up with TRBD2. V shed 5 bases and J 5 bases; nucleotides not matched to a gene: 9. The CDR3 runs to 17 residues. Per the germline V gene, CDR1 is SGHTA and CDR2 is FQGTGA. The CDR3 reads CASSMRLAGGPIDTQYF. Partial CDR3 DNA: TGTGCCAGCAGCATGCGACTAGCGGGGGGGCCAATAGATACG.

Only a few counts were recorded for this clone. One end of the junction varies from germline; a read error may be responsible. The CDR3 end falls 3 residues outside the read, so it is completed with the germline J gene. The genes are TRBV7-2 and TRBJ1-3; maybe TRBD1 (5 bases). The germline CDR1 and CDR2 sequences are SGHTA and FQGNSA. CDR3 length equals 14 residues. The CDR3 DNA, read in part, is TGTGCCAGCATCAACAGGAGATCTGGAAACATC. It codes for CASINRRSGNI. The full CDR3 is CASINRRSGNIIYF.

To note about this clone: The read ends 3 residues early relative to the CDR3; the germline J gene fills the gap. The V and J genes are TRBV18 and TRBJ1-5, with D tentatively TRBD1 (6 bases). Germline CDR1 reads KGHSH; CDR2 reads LQKENI. V lost 5 bases to trimming and J lost 4 bases, with 9 bases between them. The CDR3 runs to 13 residues. The CDR3 DNA, read in part, is TGTGCCAGCTCAAAGGACAGAAATCAGCCC. Encoded protein: CASSKDRNQP. The whole CDR3 reads CASSKDRNQPQHF.

This clone has a count of ten or more. Read data end 3 residues before the CDR3 end; the end is taken from the germline J gene. This chain links TRBV10-1 with TRBJ1-1; D is uncertain. Germline V gives CDR1 WNHNN, CDR2 SYGVQD (reference sequence). This CDR3 region has 13 residues. The DNA read from the CDR3 is TGCGCCAGCAGTGACGGGGAACTTACGGAA. It is translated as CASSDGELTE. The whole CDR3 reads CASSDGELTEAFF.

With regard to this clone: The read ends 3 residues before the CDR3 terminus; that terminus is restored from the germline J gene. This chain connects TRBV7-8 to TRBJ1-1, with TRBD1 identical over 8 bases. The germline V gene encodes CDR1 SGHVS and CDR2 FQNEAQ. Unmatched junction bases numbered 3, after V lost 5 bases and J lost 1 base. The CDR3 is 14 amino acids. The CDR3 loop reads CASSPQGANTEAFF. The DNA read from the CDR3 is TGTGCCAGCAGCCCCCAGGGGGCGAACACTGAA.

This clone was picked up many times. The read ends 3 residues shy of where the CDR3 ends; the end is completed using the germline J gene. This chain links TRBV5-1 with TRBJ2-1, with 7 bases matching TRBD2. After removal of 1 base from V and 5 bases from J, the junction contained 6 bases not matched to a gene. CDR3 size: 15 residues. Germline V gene data show CDR1 as SGHRS and CDR2 as YFSETQ. The sequenced part of the CDR3 DNA is TGCGCCAGCAGCTTGCGTGGGACTACGAACAATGAG. Its translation: CASSLRGTTNNE. The entire CDR3 is CASSLRGTTNNEQFF.

This clone appeared a few times. Read sequence stops 3 residues before the CDR3 end, and the germline J gene provides the missing end. This chain uses TRBV11-3 with TRBJ1-6; TRBD1 is a possible D gene (5 bases). The CDR3 is 14 amino acids. V was pared by 8 bases and J by 6 bases, with 14 bases between. Germline V gives CDR1 SGHNT, CDR2 YENEEA. This CDR3 reads CASEPRVPNSPLHF. Partial CDR3 DNA: TGTGCCAGCGAACCCAGGGTCCCTAATTCACCC.

The sequenced CDR3 bases are TGTGCCAGCAGTCCCGACAGGAGCTCCTACAATGAG. Amino acids: CASSPDRSSYNE. The entire CDR3 protein reads CASSPDRSSYNEQFF. This sequence joins TRBV6-2 or TRBV6-3 and TRBJ2-1; D is perhaps TRBD1 (6 bases). The CDR3 goes on 3 residues after the read ends, and that part is filled in from the germline J gene. Germline V lookup: CDR1 MNHEY, CDR2 SVGEGT. Trimming removed 5 bases from V and 0 bases from J, with 11 bases in between. The CDR3 has 15 amino acids.

Regarding this clone: The read finishes 3 residues shy of the CDR3 end, and the germline J gene is used to complete it. The chain uses TRBV7-9 and TRBJ2-7; no firm D call. CDR3 length: 13 residues. Germline loops: CDR1 SEHNR, CDR2 FQNEAQ (reference sequence). V lost 2 bases and J lost 1, with 6 bases in between. The CDR3 loop is CASSLTDSYEQYF. The sequenced part of the CDR3 DNA is TGTGCCAGCAGCTTAACTGATTCCTACGAG.

As for this clone: The read terminates 3 residues before the CDR3 end, so the remaining end is supplied by the germline J gene. The V gene is TRBV20-1, the J gene TRBJ2-7, with D tentatively TRBD1 (6 bases). Germline CDR1 DFQATT, CDR2 SNEGSKA (reference sequence). V was pared by 4 bases and J by 2 bases, with 15 bases between. CDR3 length: 14 residues. CDR3: CSATPDSVTYEQYF. The part of the CDR3 DNA that was read is TGCAGTGCTACCCCGGACAGCGTCACCTACGAG.

By share, this clone counts as medium-sized. The CDR3 is cut off 3 residues early in the read; its end comes from the germline J gene. V usage is TRBV5-5 and J usage is TRBJ2-3; a possible D gene is TRBD1 (6 bases). In germline, CDR1 is SGHKS, CDR2 YYEKEE (reference sequence). The CDR3 runs to 14 residues. V gave up 1 base and J gave up 0 bases, with 6 bases separating them. CDR3 protein: CASSLTGSTDTQYF. The part of the CDR3 DNA that was read is TGTGCCAGCAGCTTGACAGGGAGCACAGATACG.

By share of the sample, this clone is medium-sized. With the read ending 3 residues before the CDR3 end, the germline J gene is used to fill in that end. The rearrangement joins TRBV28 to TRBJ1-2; possible D gene TRBD1, 6 bases. The CDR3 sequence is 16 residues long. The V gene lost 2 bases and the J gene lost 3 bases, with 16 bases spanning the gap. CDR1 MDHEN and CDR2 SYDVKM come from the germline V gene. The CDR3 here is CASSLRGAGGDYGYTF. The sequenced part of the CDR3 DNA is TGTGCCAGCAGTTTAAGAGGGGCGGGGGGCGACTATGGC.

In its sample, this clone ranks as medium-sized. The read terminates 3 residues before the CDR3 end, so the remaining end is supplied by the germline J gene. The chain recombines TRBV30 with TRBJ2-1; the D is unclear. Trimming stripped 0 bases from V and 4 bases from J, with 13 bases between. Germline CDR1 and CDR2: GTSNPN and SVGIG (reference sequence). The length of the CDR3 is 15 residues. The sequenced CDR3 bases are TGTGCCTGGAGTGTGGGCCCCGCAGCTTACAATGAG. It translates to CAWSVGPAAYNE. From start to end, the CDR3 is CAWSVGPAAYNEQFF.

This clone was recorded at least ten times. The observed sequence ends 3 residues before the CDR3 terminus, with the missing tail filled in from the germline J gene. The chain is built from TRBV5-1 and TRBJ2-5, with 7 bases aligning to TRBD1. Germline CDR1 SGHRS, CDR2 YFSETQ. Trimming took 1 base from V and 4 from J; bases not matched to a gene: 10. CDR3 size: 16 residues. CDR3 DNA (partial): TGCGCCAGCAGCTTGACTCGGGACAGAGGTAGAGAGACC. Translated, it gives CASSLTRDRGRET. The CDR3 reads in full as CASSLTRDRGRETQYF.

This clone was seen ten or more times. The CDR3 region is CSARVGTSGAETQYF. The sequenced CDR3 bases are TGCAGTGCTAGAGTAGGGACTAGCGGGGCGGAGACC. The rearrangement links TRBV20-1 to TRBJ2-5, with TRBD2 identical over 13 bases. The CDR3 end lies 3 residues beyond the end of the read and is filled in from the germline J gene. From germline, CDR1 is DFQATT and CDR2 SNEGSKA (reference sequence). CDR3 length: 15 residues. V was clipped by 1 base and J by 5 bases; unmatched bases: 4.

By proportion, this clone is medium-sized. The read halts 3 residues ahead of the CDR3 end, with the missing end drawn from the germline J gene. This chain connects TRBV20-1 to TRBJ1-2, with 7 bases lining up with TRBD1. CDR1 and CDR2 (germline): DFQATT, SNEGSKA (reference sequence). This CDR3 spans 13 amino acids. J was trimmed by 6 bases and V by 3 bases; bases with no gene match: 7. This chain's CDR3 is CSASYGQANGYTF. The DNA read from the CDR3 is TGCAGTGCTAGCTACGGACAGGCTAATGGC.

This clone appeared many times. Read coverage stops 3 residues before the CDR3 terminus; the germline J gene supplies the remainder. The chain joins TRBV18 to TRBJ2-6; D possibly corresponds to TRBD2 (6 bases). The CDR3 consists of 18 residues. The germline V and J ends were trimmed by 3 bases and 0 bases, with 15 bases remaining between them. The germline V gene has CDR1 KGHSH and CDR2 LQKENI. The sequenced CDR3 bases are TGTGCCAGCTCACCTTGGGGGGTGTCCATCTCTGGGGCCAACGTC. Amino acid sequence: CASSPWGVSISGANV. The whole CDR3 sequence is CASSPWGVSISGANVLTF.

In regard to this clone: The read gets to within 3 residues of the CDR3 end, and the germline J gene fills in the rest. The V and J genes are TRBV11-2 and TRBJ2-1; a possible D gene is TRBD2 (5 bases). The CDR3 extends over 13 amino acids. Looked up from germline, CDR1 is SGHAT and CDR2 is FQNNGV. V gave up 3 bases and J gave up 9 bases, with 12 bases separating them. CDR3 DNA, as far as it was read: TGTGCCAGCAGCTTCGGGGTGGGAAGTGAG. Translating it yields CASSFGVGSE. The whole CDR3 protein reads CASSFGVGSEQFF.

This clone was observed many times. Coverage ceases 3 residues before the CDR3 finishes, and the germline J gene fills in the end. The V and J genes are TRBV5-5 and TRBJ1-2; TRBD1 matches at 7 bases. The trim removed 0 bases at V and 4 bases at J, leaving 3 bases unmatched. The CDR3 totals 14 residues. Germline-derived CDR1 and CDR2 are SGHKS and YYEKEE (reference sequence). The CDR3 here is CASSLEGARYGYTF. The DNA read from the CDR3 is TGTGCCAGCAGCTTGGAGGGGGCGCGCTATGGC.

This clone was seen a handful of times. The CDR3 goes on 3 residues after the read ends, and that part is filled in from the germline J gene. This chain joins TRBV18 and TRBJ1-1; TRBD1 might be the D (5 bases). Germline V gene sequence: CDR1 KGHSH, CDR2 LQKENI. The V and J ends lost 6 bases and 6 bases respectively, with 17 bases between them. CDR3 length: 14 amino acids. The CDR3 here is CASSRTWGGSEAFF. The DNA read from the CDR3 is TGTGCCAGCTCCCGGACCTGGGGGGGGTCTGAA.

Details on this clone: The CDR3 end is not reached by the read, which stops 3 residues before it; the germline J gene fills it in. V usage is TRBV5-6 and J usage is TRBJ1-6; 7 bases agree with TRBD1. After removal of 2 bases from V and 11 bases from J, the junction contained 7 bases not matched to a gene. The CDR3 has 14 amino acids. CDR1 is SGHDT, CDR2 YYEEEE, per germline. CDR3 sequence: CASSFRQGIAPLHF. The DNA read from the CDR3 is TGTGCCAGCAGCTTTCGACAGGGCATCGCACCC. Combining the CDR3 with reference TRBV5-6 and TRBJ1-6 gives the whole variable domain DAGVTQSPTHLIKTRGQQVTLRCSPKSGHDTVSWYQQALGQGPQFIFQYYEEEERQRGNFPDRFSGHQFPNYSSELNVNALLLGDSALYLCASSFRQGIAPLHFGNGTRLTVT.

This clone was counted a few times. The read falls 3 residues short of the CDR3 end, and the missing part is taken from the germline J gene. This chain uses TRBV7-3 with TRBJ1-1; 9 bases map to TRBD1. The CDR3 runs to 13 residues. Germline-derived CDR1 and CDR2 are SGHTA and FQGTGA. V shed 6 bases and J 3 bases; nucleotides not matched to a gene: 2. CDR3 DNA, as far as it was read: TGTGCCAGCAGATGGGACAGGGACACTGAA. Translating it yields CASRWDRDTE. The whole CDR3 region reads CASRWDRDTEAFF.

Remarks on this clone: The read ends 3 residues early relative to the CDR3; the germline J gene fills the gap. The chain couples TRBV19 to TRBJ1-1; no clear D. The CDR3 has 12 amino acids. Germline V lookup: CDR1 LNHDA, CDR2 SQIVND (reference sequence). Trimming took 4 bases from V and 5 from J, leaving 8 bases between them. The CDR3 loop reads CASSSGGTEAFF. CDR3 DNA (partial): TGTGCCAGTAGTAGTGGCGGGACTGAA.

This clone has only a few counts. The CDR3 end is not reached by the read, which stops 3 residues before it; the germline J gene fills it in. This rearrangement joins TRBV13 to TRBJ1-2; unclear D gene. Trimming stripped 6 bases from V and 4 bases from J, with 15 bases between. The germline CDR1 and CDR2 sequences are PRHDT and FYEKMQ (reference sequence). CDR3 size: 14 residues. This chain's CDR3 is CASRSALTGYGYTF. The part of the CDR3 DNA that was read is TGTGCCAGCAGATCAGCCTTGACTGGCTATGGC.